The following is a T cell receptor beta chain sequence with its context. The antigen is unknown. It was with 60 Vbeta and 13 Jbeta primers that the PCR ran. The protocol was immunoSEQ multiplex PCR, while the TCRdb copy is restricted to in-frame clones and leaves out a portion. This table holds some 120,000 clones, about 63% found once. The data were taken from a study of cytomegalovirus exposure and HLA in healthy donors. For the study at large: The early release's HLA-typed donors yielded 70 million to 85 million unique TCRs. Study-wide points: A later analysis linked a missense variant in DCLRE1C to the trimming of TCR beta V and J genes.

This TCR came from a man aged 30 to 45 in good health and CMV-seropositive. The sequencing input was PBMCs.

Here the CDR3 reads CASSPRTGVVTGELFF. The CDR3 DNA reads as TGTGCCAGCAGCCCAAGGACAGGGGTGGTCACCGGGGAGCTGTTTTTT. This chain links TRBV21-1 with TRBJ2-2; the table's D call of TRBD1 was not tested on the DNA. TRBV21-1 corresponds to a pseudogene. The CDR3 has 16 amino acids.